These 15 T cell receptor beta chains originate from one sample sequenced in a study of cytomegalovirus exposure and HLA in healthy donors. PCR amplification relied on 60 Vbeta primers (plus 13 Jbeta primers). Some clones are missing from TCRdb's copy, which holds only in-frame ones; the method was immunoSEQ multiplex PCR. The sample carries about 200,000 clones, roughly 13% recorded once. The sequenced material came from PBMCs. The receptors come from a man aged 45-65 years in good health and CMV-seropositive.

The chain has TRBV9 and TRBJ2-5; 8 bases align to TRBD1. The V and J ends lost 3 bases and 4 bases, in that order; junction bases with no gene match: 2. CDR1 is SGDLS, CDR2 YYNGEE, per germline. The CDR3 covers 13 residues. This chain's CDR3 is CASSEDRVETQYF. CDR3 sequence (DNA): TGTGCCAGCAGCGAGGACAGGGTAGAGACCCAGTACTTC. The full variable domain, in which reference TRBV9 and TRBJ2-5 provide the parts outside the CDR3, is DSGVTQTPKHLITATGQRVTLRCSPRSGDLSVYWYQQSLDQGLQFLIQYYNGEERAKGNILERFSAQQFPDLHSELNLSSLELGDSALYFCASSEDRVETQYFGPGTRLLVL.

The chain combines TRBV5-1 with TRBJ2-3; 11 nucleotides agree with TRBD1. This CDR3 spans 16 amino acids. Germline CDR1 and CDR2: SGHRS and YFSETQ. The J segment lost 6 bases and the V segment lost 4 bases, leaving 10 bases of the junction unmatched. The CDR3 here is CASSRGPGQGVDTQYF. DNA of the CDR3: TGCGCCAGCAGCCGCGGGCCGGGACAGGGGGTGGATACGCAGTATTTT.

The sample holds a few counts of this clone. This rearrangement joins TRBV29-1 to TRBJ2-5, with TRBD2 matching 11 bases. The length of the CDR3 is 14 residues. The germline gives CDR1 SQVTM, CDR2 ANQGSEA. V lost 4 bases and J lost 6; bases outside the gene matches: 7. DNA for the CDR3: TGCAGCGTTGGTGAACTAGCGGGGGTTAAGACCCAGTACTTC. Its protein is CSVGELAGVKTQYF.

The DNA for the CDR3 is TGTGCCAGCAGCTTCCTGACTGGACGGGGAGAGACCCAGTACTTC. Protein: CASSFLTGRGETQYF. This chain connects TRBV13 to TRBJ2-5; a weak D match, TRBD2 (5 bases). V lost 3 bases to trimming and J lost 4 bases, with 15 bases between them. Germline loops: CDR1 PRHDT, CDR2 FYEKMQ (reference sequence). This CDR3 has 15 amino acids.

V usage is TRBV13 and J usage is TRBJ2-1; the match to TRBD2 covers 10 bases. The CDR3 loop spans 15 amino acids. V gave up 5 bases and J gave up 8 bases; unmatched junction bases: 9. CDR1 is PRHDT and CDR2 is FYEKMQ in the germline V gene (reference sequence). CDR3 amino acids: CASSLERGGLDEQFF. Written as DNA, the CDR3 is TGTGCCAGCAGCCTAGAGCGGGGGGGTTTGGATGAGCAGTTCTTC. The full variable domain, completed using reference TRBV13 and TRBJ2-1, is AAGVIQSPRHLIKEKRETATLKCYPIPRHDTVYWYQQGPGQDPQFLISFYEKMQSDKGSIPDRFSAQQFSDYHSELNMSSLELGDSALYFCASSLERGGLDEQFFGPGTRLTVL.

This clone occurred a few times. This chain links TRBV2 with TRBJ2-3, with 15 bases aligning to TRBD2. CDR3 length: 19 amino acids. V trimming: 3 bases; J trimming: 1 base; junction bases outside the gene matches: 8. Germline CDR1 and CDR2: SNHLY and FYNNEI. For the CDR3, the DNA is TGTGCCAGCAGTGAGCCGGGACTAGCGGGGGGCCGCCGCACAGATACGCAGTATTTT. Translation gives CASSEPGLAGGRRTDTQYF.

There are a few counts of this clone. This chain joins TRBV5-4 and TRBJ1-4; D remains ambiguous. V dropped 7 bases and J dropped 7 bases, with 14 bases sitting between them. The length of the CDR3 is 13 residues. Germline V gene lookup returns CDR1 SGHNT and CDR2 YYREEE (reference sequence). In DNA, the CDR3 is TGTGCCAGCGGCCGGGTAGATACTGAAAAACTGTTTTTT. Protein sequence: CASGRVDTEKLFF.

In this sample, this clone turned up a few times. The CDR3 nucleotides read TGTGCCAGCAGCACTACACGTGGCGGGGTATACTCCTACGAGCAGTACGTC. This gives the protein CASSTTRGGVYSYEQYV. This chain uses TRBV5-7 with TRBJ2-7; TRBD2 is a possible D gene (6 bases). TRBV5-7 is an open reading frame whose function is uncertain. The CDR3 runs 17 residues. The germline V and J ends were trimmed by 4 bases and 0 bases, with 20 bases remaining between them.

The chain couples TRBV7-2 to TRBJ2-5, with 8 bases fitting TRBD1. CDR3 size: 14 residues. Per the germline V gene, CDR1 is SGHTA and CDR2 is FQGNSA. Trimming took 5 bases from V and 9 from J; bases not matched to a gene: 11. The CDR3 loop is CASSRGQGQWAQYF. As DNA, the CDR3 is TGTGCCAGCAGCCGAGGACAGGGTCAATGGGCCCAGTACTTC.

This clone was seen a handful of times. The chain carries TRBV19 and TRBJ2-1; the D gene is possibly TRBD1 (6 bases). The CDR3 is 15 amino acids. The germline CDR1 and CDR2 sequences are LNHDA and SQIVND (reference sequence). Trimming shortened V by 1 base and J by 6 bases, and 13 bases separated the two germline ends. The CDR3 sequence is CASSIGGTRSNEQFF. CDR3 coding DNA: TGTGCCAGTAGTATAGGTGGGACAAGGAGCAATGAGCAGTTCTTC.

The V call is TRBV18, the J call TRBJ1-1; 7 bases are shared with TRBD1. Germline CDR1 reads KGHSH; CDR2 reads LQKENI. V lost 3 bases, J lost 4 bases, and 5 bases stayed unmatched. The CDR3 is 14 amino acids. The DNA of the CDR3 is TGTGCCAGCTCACCTACAGGGGCCGGCACTGAAGCTTTCTTT. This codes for CASSPTGAGTEAFF. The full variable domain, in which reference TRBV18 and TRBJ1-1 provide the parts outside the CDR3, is NAGVMQNPRHLVRRRGQEARLRCSPMKGHSHVYWYRQLPEEGLKFMVYLQKENIIDESGMPKERFSAEFPKEGPSILRIQQVVRGDSAAYFCASSPTGAGTEAFFGQGTRLTVV.

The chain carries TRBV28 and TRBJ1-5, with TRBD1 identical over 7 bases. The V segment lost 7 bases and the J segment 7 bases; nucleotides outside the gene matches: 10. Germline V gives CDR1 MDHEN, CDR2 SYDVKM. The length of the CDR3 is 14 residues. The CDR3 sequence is CASTLGTVRQPQHF. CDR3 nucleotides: TGTGCCAGCACCCTTGGGACAGTGAGACAGCCCCAGCATTTT.

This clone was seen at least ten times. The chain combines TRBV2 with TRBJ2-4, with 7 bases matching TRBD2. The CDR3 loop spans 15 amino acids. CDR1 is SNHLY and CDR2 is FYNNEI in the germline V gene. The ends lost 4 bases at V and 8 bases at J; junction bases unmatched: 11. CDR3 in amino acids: CASSAPGGGKDIQYF. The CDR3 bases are TGTGCCAGCAGTGCCCCGGGGGGAGGTAAAGACATTCAGTACTTC.

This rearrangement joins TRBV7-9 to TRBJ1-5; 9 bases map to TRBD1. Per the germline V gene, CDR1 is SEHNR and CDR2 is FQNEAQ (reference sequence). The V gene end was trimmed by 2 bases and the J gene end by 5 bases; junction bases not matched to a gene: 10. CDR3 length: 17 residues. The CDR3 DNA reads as TGTGCCAGCAGCTTAAATGGACAGGGGTTGGTCCATCAGCCCCAGCATTTT. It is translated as CASSLNGQGLVHQPQHF.

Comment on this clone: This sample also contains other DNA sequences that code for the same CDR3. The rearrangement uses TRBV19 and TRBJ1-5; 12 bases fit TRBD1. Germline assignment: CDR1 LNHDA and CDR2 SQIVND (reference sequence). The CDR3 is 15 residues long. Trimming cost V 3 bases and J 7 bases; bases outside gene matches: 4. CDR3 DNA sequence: TGTGCCAGTAGTATCGGGACAGGGGGCGGACAGCCCCAGCATTTT. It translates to CASSIGTGGGQPQHF. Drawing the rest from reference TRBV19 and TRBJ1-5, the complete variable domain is DGGITQSPKYLFRKEGQNVTLSCEQNLNHDAMYWYRQDPGQGLRLIYYSQIVNDFQKGDIAEGYSVSREKKESFPLTVTSAQKNPTAFYLCASSIGTGGGQPQHFGDGTRLSIL.